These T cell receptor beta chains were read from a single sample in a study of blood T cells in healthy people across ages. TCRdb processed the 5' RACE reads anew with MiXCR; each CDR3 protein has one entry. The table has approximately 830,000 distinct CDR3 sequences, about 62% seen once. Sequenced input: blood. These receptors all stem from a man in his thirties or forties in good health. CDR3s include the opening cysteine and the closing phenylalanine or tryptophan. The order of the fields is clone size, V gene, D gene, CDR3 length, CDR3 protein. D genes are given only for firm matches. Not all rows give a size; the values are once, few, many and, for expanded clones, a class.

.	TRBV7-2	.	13	CASSSGWTGELFF
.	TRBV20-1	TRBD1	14	CSARTGGRGETQYF
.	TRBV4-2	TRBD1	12	CASKSGTDGYTF
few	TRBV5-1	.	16	CASSLTLLGPNSPLHF
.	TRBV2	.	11	CASITYNEQFF
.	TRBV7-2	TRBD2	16	CASSLARGSGGNEQFF
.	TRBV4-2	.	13	CAGSHVDSNEQFF
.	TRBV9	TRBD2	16	CASSAGLAGRSYEQFF
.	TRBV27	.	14	CASSLVSHGHGYTF
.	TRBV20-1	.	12	CSAILRGTEAFF
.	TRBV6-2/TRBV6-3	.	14	CASSLYPLGRTQYF
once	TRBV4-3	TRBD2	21	CASSQDALSRGGFTLYNEQFF
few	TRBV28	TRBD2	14	CASSSLAGHYEQYF
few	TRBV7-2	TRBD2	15	CASSISGGTYNEQFF
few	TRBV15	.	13	CATRPGNTGELFF
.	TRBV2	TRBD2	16	CASSDVGRTRADTQYF
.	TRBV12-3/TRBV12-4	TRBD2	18	CASSHRREPSSGGETQYF
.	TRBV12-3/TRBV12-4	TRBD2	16	CASRTDLGLALYEQFF
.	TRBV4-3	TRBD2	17	CASSQDWASGGLETQYF
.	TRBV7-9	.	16	CASSLAGHYHTDTQYF
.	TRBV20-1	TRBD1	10	CSAHRGEQYF
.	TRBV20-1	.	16	CSARDRQRSFSYEQYF
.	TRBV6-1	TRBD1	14	CASSWQGEGDEQFF
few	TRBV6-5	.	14	CASSRGGTSYEQYF
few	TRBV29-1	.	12	CSVHGGPDTQYF
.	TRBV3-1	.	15	CASSQEGRRNYGYTF
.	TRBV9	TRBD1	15	CAGSARTGTQETQYF
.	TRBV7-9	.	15	CASSGTGLRAYEQYF
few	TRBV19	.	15	CASSSAGSGANVLTF
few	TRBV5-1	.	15	CASSLVLSGDTEAFF
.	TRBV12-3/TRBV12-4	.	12	CAILTLLNEQFF
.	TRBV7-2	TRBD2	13	CASSTIGGYEQYF
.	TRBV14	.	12	CASSQAGQPQHF
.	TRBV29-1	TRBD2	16	CSVEDFRSGGNYEQYF
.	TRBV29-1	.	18	CSVEDGGARGPRYNEQFF
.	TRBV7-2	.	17	CASSLQPWGRSLGGYTF
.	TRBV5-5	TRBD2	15	CASSSGGGPTDTQYF
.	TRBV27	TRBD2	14	CASRLGLAYNEQFF
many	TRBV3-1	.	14	CASSQDPRPDTQYF
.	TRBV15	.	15	CATSSFPKLTYEQYF
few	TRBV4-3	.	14	CASSQVSQNYGYTF